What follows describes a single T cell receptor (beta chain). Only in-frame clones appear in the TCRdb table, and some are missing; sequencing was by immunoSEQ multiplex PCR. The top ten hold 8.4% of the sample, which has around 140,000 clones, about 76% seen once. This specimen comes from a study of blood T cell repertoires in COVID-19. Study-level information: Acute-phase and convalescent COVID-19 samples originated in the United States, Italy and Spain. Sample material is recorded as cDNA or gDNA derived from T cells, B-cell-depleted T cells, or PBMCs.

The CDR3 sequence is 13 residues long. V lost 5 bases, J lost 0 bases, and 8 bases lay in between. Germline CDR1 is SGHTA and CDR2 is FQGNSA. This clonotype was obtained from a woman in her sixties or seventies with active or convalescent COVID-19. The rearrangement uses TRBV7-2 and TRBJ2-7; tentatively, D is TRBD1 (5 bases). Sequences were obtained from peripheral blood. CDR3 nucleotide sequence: TGTGCCAGCAGCCTGGGGCCCTCCTACGAGCAGTACTTC. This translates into CASSLGPSYEQYF.